These 21 T cell receptor beta chains came from one sample sequenced in a study of CD8 T cells in Susac syndrome. When the RNA was reverse transcribed, random hexamers were used with an input of roughly 0.5 to 1 ug. TCRdb re-called the immunoSEQ multiplex PCR reads with MiXCR, one entry per CDR3 protein. The sample has around 79,000 distinct CDR3 sequences, over 85% seen once. Sequenced input: CD8+ T cells from PBMCs. The receptor set was obtained from a human donor with multiple sclerosis.

This clonotype was recorded once. The rearrangement joins TRBV19 to TRBJ1-5; D remains unclear. Germline V gene sequence: CDR1 LNHDA, CDR2 SQIVND (reference sequence). This CDR3 is 18 amino acids long. V lost 0 bases and J lost 0, with 15 bases in between. CDR3 bases: TGTGCCAGTAGTATAGATCGGAATCAGGTAATTAGCAATCAGCCCCAGCATTTT. Translated, it gives CASSIDRNQVISNQPQHF.

This chain links TRBV6-5 with TRBJ1-2; D is unclear. CDR1 and CDR2 from the germline V gene are MNHEY and SVGAGI. The CDR3 covers 15 residues. V lost 0 bases and J 4 bases, leaving 12 bases between the germline ends. The CDR3 region has the DNA TGTGCCAGCAGTTACTCCGCGGACTCGAGCTATGGCTACACCTTC. This encodes CASSYSADSSYGYTF.

The rearrangement links TRBV5-1 to TRBJ1-1, with 7 bases lining up with TRBD1. There are 11 residues in the CDR3. The germline V gene has CDR1 SGHRS and CDR2 YFSETQ. Trimming cost V 4 bases and J 12 bases; bases outside gene matches: 6. The CDR3 is CASSLTGMTFF. The CDR3 DNA is TGCGCCAGCAGCCTGACAGGGATGACTTTCTTT.

This clonotype showed up just once. The gene calls are TRBV27 and TRBJ2-7; a possible D gene is TRBD2 (5 bases). Germline V gene sequence: CDR1 MNHEY, CDR2 SMNVEV (reference sequence). V shed 5 bases and J shed 5 bases, with 13 bases lying between them. This CDR3 has 13 residues. This CDR3 reads CASSLGESNEQYF. The CDR3 nucleotides are TGTGCCAGCAGTCTCGGGGAAAGTAACGAGCAGTACTTC.

The J gene is TRBJ2-3, the V gene TRBV5-6, with D unclear. Germline loops: CDR1 SGHDT, CDR2 YYEEEE. Deletions cut 2 bases from V and 2 bases from J, with 6 bases between. The length of the CDR3 is 13 residues. The CDR3, as DNA: TGTGCCAGCAGCTTTGGCAACACAGATACGCAGTATTTT. Encoded protein: CASSFGNTDTQYF.

The chain recombines TRBV7-2 with TRBJ2-2, with D perhaps matching TRBD1 (5 bases). V shed 5 bases and J shed 5 bases, with 9 bases lying between them. The CDR3 runs 13 residues. Germline values: CDR1 SGHTA, CDR2 FQGNSA. The CDR3 protein is CASSPGMTGELFF. CDR3 DNA sequence: TGTGCCAGCAGCCCAGGGATGACCGGGGAGCTGTTTTTT.

This chain uses TRBV29-1 with TRBJ2-5; 7 bases map to TRBD1. V was clipped by 0 bases and J by 4 bases; unmatched bases: 8. The germline CDR1 and CDR2 sequences are SQVTM and ANQGSEA. This CDR3 is built from 15 residues. The CDR3 reads CSVEDLTGAGETQYF. The CDR3 nucleotides read TGCAGCGTTGAAGATCTTACAGGGGCAGGAGAGACCCAGTACTTC.

The gene calls are TRBV23-1 and TRBJ2-3; possible D gene TRBD1, 6 bases. TRBV23-1 is filed as an ORF, its function uncertain. Trimming took 3 bases from V and 2 from J, leaving 15 bases between them. The CDR3 totals 16 residues. CDR3 amino acids: CASSQPRQDSTDTQYF. The CDR3 nucleotides are TGCGCCAGCAGTCAGCCTAGACAGGATTCCACAGATACGCAGTATTTT.

The chain links TRBV12-3 or TRBV12-4 to TRBJ1-2; no clear D. Trimming took off 7 bases at V and 13 bases at J, with 7 bases between the two ends. This CDR3 has 8 residues. The CDR3 sequence: CASTLLTF. The CDR3, as DNA: TGTGCCAGCACCCTCCTCACCTTC.

The rearrangement uses TRBV5-1 and TRBJ2-7, with TRBD2 identical over 9 bases. V lost 0 bases to trimming and J lost 2 bases; unmatched junction nucleotides: 3. Germline V gene lookup returns CDR1 SGHRS and CDR2 YFSETQ. CDR3 size: 15 residues. The CDR3 bases are TGCGCCAGCAGCTTGGGGAGCGGGGGGCCCTACGAGCAGTACTTC. This translates into CASSLGSGGPYEQYF.

The chain recombines TRBV30 with TRBJ1-4; D perhaps matches TRBD1 (5 bases). The CDR3 consists of 14 residues. The V gene lost 4 bases and the J gene lost 7 bases, with 16 bases spanning the gap. Per germline, CDR1 GTSNPN and CDR2 SVGIG (reference sequence). In DNA, the CDR3 is TGTGCCTGGAAAGCCGACGGGGGGGGTGAAAAACTGTTTTTT. Its translation: CAWKADGGGEKLFF.

The J gene is TRBJ2-1, the V gene TRBV29-1; a possible D gene is TRBD2 (6 bases). Germline CDR1 reads SQVTM; CDR2 reads ANQGSEA. The CDR3 sequence is 15 residues long. Trimming left V 1 base short and J 1 base short, with 11 bases between. CDR3 sequence reads: CSVEGREASYNEQFF. As DNA, the CDR3 is TGCAGCGTTGAAGGCAGGGAGGCTTCCTACAATGAGCAGTTCTTC.

The V call is TRBV27, the J call TRBJ1-1, with D perhaps matching TRBD1 (5 bases). The CDR3 loop spans 12 amino acids. CDR1 and CDR2 from the germline V gene are MNHEY and SMNVEV (reference sequence). Trimming cost V 2 bases and J 10 bases, with 11 bases left between them. The CDR3 is CASSLLGEPAFF. CDR3 sequence (DNA): TGTGCCAGCAGTTTACTGGGGGAGCCAGCTTTCTTT.

The genes are TRBV2 and TRBJ1-2; D not certain. The germline CDR1 and CDR2 sequences are SNHLY and FYNNEI. The CDR3 spans 11 residues. The V and J ends lost 8 bases and 6 bases respectively, with 10 bases between them. The CDR3 DNA reads TGTGCCAGCTCCCACAATGATGGCTACACCTTC. Amino acid sequence: CASSHNDGYTF.

The gene calls are TRBV25-1 and TRBJ2-7, with a tentative D call TRBD1 (5 bases). V was shortened by 0 bases and J by 5 bases, with 14 bases between the two germline ends. Germline V gives CDR1 MGHDK, CDR2 SYGVNS. The length of the CDR3 is 15 residues. This CDR3 is CASSEYGRGADEQYF. The DNA of the CDR3 is TGTGCCAGCAGTGAATATGGAAGGGGCGCGGACGAGCAGTACTTC.

The chain combines TRBV20-1 with TRBJ1-4, with unresolved D. The CDR3 covers 16 residues. Germline V gene sequence: CDR1 DFQATT, CDR2 SNEGSKA (reference sequence). Trimming removed 0 bases at V and 0 bases at J, with 11 bases between. The DNA of the CDR3 is TGCAGTGCTAGAGATGGGGAGAACCCAACTAATGAAAAACTGTTTTTT. It specifies CSARDGENPTNEKLFF.

V is TRBV12-3 or TRBV12-4 and J is TRBJ1-2, with D maybe TRBD1 (5 bases). Trimming took 4 bases from V and 4 from J, leaving 10 bases between them. The CDR3 has 13 residues. DNA of the CDR3: TGTGCCAGCAGTTGGGACGGATTCTATGGCTACACCTTC. Amino acid sequence: CASSWDGFYGYTF.

The chain couples TRBV19 to TRBJ2-2; D is unresolved. V was clipped by 3 bases and J by 5 bases, with 10 bases between them. Germline lookup yields CDR1 LNHDA and CDR2 SQIVND (reference sequence). The CDR3 runs to 14 residues. The CDR3 loop reads CASSIYSRTGELFF. In DNA, the CDR3 is TGTGCCAGTAGTATTTATTCCAGGACCGGGGAGCTGTTTTTT.

The V and J genes are TRBV27 and TRBJ1-1; weak D call: TRBD1 (6 bases). The CDR3 covers 16 residues. Trimming took 5 bases from V and 3 from J, leaving 19 bases between them. Germline loops: CDR1 MNHEY, CDR2 SMNVEV (reference sequence). CDR3 DNA sequence: TGTGCCAGCAGTCTCCTCCCGGGGGCCTGGGACACTGAAGCTTTCTTT. Its translation: CASSLLPGAWDTEAFF.

The V gene is TRBV9, the J gene TRBJ2-1; D is possibly TRBD1 or TRBD2 (5 bases each). CDR1 and CDR2 from the germline V gene are SGDLS and YYNGEE. The CDR3 contains 15 residues. The V gene lost 3 bases and the J gene lost 2 bases, with 12 bases spanning the gap. The CDR3 bases are TGTGCCAGCAGCGCGCCGGGACGGACCTACAATGAGCAGTTCTTC. Its protein product is CASSAPGRTYNEQFF.

The chain recombines TRBV5-8 with TRBJ2-3, with 8 bases aligning to TRBD2. In germline, CDR1 is SGHTS, CDR2 YDEGEE. Unmatched junction bases numbered 5, after V lost 7 bases and J lost 1 base. The CDR3 extends over 14 amino acids. The CDR3 protein is CASLGAGGTDTQYF. CDR3 nucleotides: TGTGCCAGCTTGGGAGCGGGAGGCACAGATACGCAGTATTTT.